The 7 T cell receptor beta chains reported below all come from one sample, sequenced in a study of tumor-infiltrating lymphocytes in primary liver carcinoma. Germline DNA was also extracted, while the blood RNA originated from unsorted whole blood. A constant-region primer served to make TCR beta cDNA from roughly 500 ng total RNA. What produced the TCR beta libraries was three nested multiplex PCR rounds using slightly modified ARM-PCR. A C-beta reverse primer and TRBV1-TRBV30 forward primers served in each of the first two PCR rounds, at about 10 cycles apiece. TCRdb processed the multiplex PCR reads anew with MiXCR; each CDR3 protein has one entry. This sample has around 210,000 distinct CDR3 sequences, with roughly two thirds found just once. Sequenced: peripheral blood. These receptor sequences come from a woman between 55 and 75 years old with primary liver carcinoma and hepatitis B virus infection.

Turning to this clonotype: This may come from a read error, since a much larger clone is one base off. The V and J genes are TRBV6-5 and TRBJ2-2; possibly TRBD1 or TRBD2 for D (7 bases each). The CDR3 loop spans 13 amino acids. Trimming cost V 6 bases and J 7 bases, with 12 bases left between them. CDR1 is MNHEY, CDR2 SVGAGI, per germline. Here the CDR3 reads CASRAGGGGELFF. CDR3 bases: TGTGCCAGCAGAGCAGGGGGGGGCGGGGAGCTGTTTTTT.

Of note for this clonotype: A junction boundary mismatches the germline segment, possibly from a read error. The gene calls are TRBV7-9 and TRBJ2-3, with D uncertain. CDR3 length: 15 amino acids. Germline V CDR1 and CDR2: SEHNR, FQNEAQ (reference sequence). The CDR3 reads CDSNLKIGSTDTQYF. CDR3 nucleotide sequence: TGTGACAGCAACTTAAAGATCGGTAGCACAGATACGCAGTATTTT.

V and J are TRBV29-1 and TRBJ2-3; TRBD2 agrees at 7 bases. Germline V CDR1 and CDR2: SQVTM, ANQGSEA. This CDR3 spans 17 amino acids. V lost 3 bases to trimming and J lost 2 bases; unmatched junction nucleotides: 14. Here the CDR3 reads CSVDGLAARGNTDTQYF. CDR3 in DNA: TGCAGCGTTGACGGTCTAGCGGCACGAGGGAACACAGATACGCAGTATTTT.

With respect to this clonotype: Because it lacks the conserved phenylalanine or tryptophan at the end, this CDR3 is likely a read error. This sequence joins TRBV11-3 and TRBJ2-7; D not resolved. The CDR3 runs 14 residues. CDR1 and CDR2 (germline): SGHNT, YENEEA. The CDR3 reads CTSSLGTDSYEQYL. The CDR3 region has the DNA TGTACCAGCAGCTTAGGTACAGATTCCTACGAGCAGTACCTC.

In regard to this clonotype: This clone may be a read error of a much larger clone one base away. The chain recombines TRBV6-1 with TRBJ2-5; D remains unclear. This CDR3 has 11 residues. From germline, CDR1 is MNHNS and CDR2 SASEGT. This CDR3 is CVSSEAWTQYF. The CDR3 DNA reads TGTGTCAGCAGTGAAGCTTGGACCCAGTACTTC.

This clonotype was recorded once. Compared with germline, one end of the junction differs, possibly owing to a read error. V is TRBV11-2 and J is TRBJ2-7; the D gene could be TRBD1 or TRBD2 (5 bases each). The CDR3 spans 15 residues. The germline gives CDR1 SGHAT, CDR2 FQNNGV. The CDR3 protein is CASSLVGVSSYEQHF. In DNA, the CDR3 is TGTGCCAGCAGCTTAGTGGGGGTGAGCTCCTACGAGCAACACTTC.

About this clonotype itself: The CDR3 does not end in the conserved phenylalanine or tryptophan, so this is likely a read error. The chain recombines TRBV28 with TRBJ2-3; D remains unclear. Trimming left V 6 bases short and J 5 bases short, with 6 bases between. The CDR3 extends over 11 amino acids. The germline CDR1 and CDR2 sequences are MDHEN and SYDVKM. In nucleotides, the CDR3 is TGTGCCAGCAGCCATGAAGATACGCAGTATCTT. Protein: CASSHEDTQYL.